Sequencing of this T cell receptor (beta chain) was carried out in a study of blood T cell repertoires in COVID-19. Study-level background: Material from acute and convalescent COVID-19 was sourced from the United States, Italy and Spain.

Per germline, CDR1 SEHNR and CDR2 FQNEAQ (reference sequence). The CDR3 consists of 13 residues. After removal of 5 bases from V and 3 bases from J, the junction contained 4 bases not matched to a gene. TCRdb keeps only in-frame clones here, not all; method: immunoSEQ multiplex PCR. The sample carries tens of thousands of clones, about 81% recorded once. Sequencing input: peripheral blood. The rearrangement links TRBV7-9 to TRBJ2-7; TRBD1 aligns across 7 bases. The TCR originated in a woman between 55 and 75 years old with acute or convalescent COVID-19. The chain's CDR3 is CASSAGDSYEQYF. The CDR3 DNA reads TGTGCCAGCAGCGCCGGGGACAGCTACGAGCAGTACTTC.